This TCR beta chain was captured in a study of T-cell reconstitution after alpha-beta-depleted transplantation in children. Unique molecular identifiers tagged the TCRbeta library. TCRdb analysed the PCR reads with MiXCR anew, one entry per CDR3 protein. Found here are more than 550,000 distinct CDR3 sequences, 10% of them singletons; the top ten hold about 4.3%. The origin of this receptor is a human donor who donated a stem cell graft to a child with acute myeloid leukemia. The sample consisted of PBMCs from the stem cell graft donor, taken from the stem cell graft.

For the CDR3, the DNA is TGCGCCAGCAGCCAATCTATGGCGGGGAGGCAGTTCTTC. Translating gives CASSQSMAGRQFF. The V call is TRBV4-3, the J call TRBJ2-1, with D possibly TRBD2 on 6 matching bases. This CDR3 contains 13 residues. Germline CDR1 and CDR2: LGHNA and YSLEER. V was shortened by 2 bases and J by 12 bases, with 14 bases between the two germline ends.